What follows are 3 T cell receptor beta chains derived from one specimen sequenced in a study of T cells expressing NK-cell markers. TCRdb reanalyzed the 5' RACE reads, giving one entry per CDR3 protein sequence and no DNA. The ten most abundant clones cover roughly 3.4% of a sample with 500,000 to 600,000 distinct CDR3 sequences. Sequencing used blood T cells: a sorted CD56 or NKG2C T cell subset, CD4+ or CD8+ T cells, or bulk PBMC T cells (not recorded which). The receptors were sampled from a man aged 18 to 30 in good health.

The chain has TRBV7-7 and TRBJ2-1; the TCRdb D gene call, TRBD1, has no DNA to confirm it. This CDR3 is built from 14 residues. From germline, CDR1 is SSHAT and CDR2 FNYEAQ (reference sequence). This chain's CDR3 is CASSLRPGDNEQFF.

CDR3 protein: CASSQDLRVRSYEQYF. V usage is TRBV4-2 and J usage is TRBJ2-7; as DNA is missing, the TRBD1 call by TCRdb cannot be tested. CDR3 size: 16 residues. CDR1 LGHNA and CDR2 YNFKEQ come from the germline V gene.

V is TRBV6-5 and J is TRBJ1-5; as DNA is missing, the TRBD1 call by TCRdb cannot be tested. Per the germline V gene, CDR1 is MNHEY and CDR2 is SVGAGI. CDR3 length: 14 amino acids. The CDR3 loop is CASSYRRDDQPQHF.